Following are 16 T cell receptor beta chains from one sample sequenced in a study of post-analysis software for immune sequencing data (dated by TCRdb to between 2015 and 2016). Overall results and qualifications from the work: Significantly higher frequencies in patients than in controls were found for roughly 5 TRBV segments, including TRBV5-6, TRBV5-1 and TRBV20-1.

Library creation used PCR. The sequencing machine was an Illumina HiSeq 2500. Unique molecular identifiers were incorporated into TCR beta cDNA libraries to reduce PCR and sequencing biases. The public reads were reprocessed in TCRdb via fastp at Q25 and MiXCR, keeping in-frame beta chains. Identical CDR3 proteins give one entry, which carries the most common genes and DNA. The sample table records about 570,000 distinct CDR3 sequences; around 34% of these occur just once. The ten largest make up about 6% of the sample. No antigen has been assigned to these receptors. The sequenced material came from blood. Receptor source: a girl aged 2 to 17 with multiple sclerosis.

The CDR3 bases are TGTGCCAGCAGTGTTCTTAGGGGCTACTACGAGCAGTACTTC. This translates into CASSVLRGYYEQYF. This chain connects TRBV2 to TRBJ2-7; D perhaps matches TRBD1 (5 bases). This CDR3 contains 14 residues. Germline V gives CDR1 SNHLY, CDR2 FYNNEI. With 4 bases removed from V and 3 bases from J, the gap between germline ends came to 13 bases. The complete variable domain, with remaining parts taken from reference TRBV2 and TRBJ2-7, reads EPEVTQTPSHQVTQMGQEVILRCVPISNHLYFYWYRQILGQKVEFLVSFYNNEISEKSEIFDDQFSVERPDGSNFTLKIRSTKLEDSAMYFCASSVLRGYYEQYFGPGTRLTVT.

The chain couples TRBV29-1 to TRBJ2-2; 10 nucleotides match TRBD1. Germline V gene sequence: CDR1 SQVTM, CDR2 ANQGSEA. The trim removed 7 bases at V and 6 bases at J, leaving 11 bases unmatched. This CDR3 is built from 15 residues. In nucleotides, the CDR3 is TGCAGCGCCAGCAGACAGGGGGCCGGGGCCGGGGAGCTGTTTTTT. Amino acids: CSASRQGAGAGELFF.

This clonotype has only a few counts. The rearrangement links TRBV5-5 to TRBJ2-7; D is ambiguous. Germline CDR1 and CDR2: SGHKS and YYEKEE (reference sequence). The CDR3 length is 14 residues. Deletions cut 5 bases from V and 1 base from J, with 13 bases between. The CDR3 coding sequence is TGTGCCAGCAGTTCAACCGGAGCGTCCTACGAGCAGTACTTC. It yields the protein CASSSTGASYEQYF. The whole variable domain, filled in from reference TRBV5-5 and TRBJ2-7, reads DAGVTQSPTHLIKTRGQQVTLRCSPISGHKSVSWYQQVLGQGPQFIFQYYEKEERGRGNFPDRFSARQFPNYSSELNVNALLLGDSALYLCASSSTGASYEQYFGPGTRLTVT.

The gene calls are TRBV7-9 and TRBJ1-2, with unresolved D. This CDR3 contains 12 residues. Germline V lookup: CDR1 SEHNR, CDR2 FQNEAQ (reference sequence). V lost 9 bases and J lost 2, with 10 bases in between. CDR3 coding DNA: TGTGCCAGTCTTACTCCCAACTATGGCTACACCTTC. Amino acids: CASLTPNYGYTF.

The chain's CDR3 is CASRWSPDSEQFF. As DNA, the CDR3 is TGCGCCAGCAGGTGGAGCCCTGATAGTGAGCAGTTCTTC. The chain recombines TRBV5-1 with TRBJ2-1; D ambiguous. Germline V lookup: CDR1 SGHRS, CDR2 YFSETQ. CDR3 size: 13 residues. V was shortened by 5 bases and J by 9 bases, with 15 bases between the two germline ends.

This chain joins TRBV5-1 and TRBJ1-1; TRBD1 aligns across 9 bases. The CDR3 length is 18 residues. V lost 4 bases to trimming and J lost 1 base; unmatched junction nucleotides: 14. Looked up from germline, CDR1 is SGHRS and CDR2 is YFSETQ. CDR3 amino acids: CASSPRISPGQGNTEAFF. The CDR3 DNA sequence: TGCGCCAGCAGCCCGCGCATTTCTCCGGGACAGGGGAACACTGAAGCTTTCTTT.

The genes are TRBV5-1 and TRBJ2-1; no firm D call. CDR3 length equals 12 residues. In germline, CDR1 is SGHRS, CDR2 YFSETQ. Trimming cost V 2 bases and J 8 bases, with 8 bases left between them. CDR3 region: CASSFGDDEQFF. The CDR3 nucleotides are TGCGCCAGCAGCTTCGGAGATGATGAGCAGTTCTTC.

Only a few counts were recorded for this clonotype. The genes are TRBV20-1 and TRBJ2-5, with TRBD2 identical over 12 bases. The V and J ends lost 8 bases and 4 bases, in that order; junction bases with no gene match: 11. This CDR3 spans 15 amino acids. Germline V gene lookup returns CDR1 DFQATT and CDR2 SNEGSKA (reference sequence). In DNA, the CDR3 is TGCAGTACTTCCGCGCTAGCGGGGGGGCGAGAGACCCAGTACTTC. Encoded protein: CSTSALAGGRETQYF.

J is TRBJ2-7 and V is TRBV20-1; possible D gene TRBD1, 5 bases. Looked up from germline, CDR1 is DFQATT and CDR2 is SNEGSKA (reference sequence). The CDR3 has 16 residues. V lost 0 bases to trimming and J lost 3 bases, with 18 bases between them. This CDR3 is CSARDLKGAHYYEQYF. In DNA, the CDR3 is TGCAGTGCTAGAGATCTTAAAGGGGCCCACTACTACGAGCAGTACTTC.

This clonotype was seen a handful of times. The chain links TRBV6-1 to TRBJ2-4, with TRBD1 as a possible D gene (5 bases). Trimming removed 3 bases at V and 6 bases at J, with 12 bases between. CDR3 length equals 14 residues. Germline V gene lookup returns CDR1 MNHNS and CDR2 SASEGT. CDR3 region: CASSDWGDGNIQYF. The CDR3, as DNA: TGTGCCAGCAGTGATTGGGGCGACGGAAACATTCAGTACTTC.

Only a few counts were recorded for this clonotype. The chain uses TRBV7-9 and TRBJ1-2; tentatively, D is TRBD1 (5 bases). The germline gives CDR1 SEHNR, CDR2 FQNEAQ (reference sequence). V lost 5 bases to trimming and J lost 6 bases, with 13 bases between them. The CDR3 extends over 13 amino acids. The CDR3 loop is CASSVAQGHGYTF. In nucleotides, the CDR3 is TGTGCCAGCAGCGTCGCTCAGGGTCATGGCTACACCTTC.

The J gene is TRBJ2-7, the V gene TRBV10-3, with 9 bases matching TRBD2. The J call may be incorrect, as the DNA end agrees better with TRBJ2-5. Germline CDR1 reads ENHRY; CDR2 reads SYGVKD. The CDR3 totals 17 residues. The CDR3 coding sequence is TGTGCCATCAGTGAGTTCAGCGGGGGGCCTACAAAGGAGACCCAGTACTTC. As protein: CAISEFSGGPTKETQYF.

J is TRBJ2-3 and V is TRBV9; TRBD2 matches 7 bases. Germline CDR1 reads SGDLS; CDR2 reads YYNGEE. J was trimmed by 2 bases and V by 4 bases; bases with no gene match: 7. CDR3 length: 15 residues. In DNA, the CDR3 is TGTGCCAGCAGCTCTTTGAGCGGGGCCACAGATACGCAGTATTTT. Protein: CASSSLSGATDTQYF.

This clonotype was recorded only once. This CDR3 is CASSLDRGDGNSPLHF. The CDR3 DNA reads as TGTGCCAGCAGTCTGGACAGGGGAGATGGTAATTCACCCCTCCACTTT. The chain is built from TRBV5-5 and TRBJ1-6, with 9 bases that match TRBD1. Germline V gene sequence: CDR1 SGHKS, CDR2 YYEKEE (reference sequence). V gave up 5 bases and J gave up 6 bases; unmatched junction bases: 9. The CDR3 spans 16 residues.

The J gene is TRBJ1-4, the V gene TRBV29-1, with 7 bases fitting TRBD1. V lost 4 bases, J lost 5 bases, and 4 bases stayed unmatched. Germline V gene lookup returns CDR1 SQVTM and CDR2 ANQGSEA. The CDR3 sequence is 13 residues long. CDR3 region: CSVVRDSNEKLFF. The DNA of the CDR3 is TGCAGCGTTGTGAGGGACAGCAATGAAAAACTGTTTTTT.

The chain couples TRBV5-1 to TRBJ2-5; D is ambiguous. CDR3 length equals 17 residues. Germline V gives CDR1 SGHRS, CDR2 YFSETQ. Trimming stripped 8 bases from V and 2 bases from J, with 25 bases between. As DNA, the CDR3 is TGCGCCAGTACCACTTGGATAGGCGGTTCCCTACAAGAGACCCAGTACTTC. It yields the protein CASTTWIGGSLQETQYF.